One and the same sample provided the 2 T cell receptor beta chains below, sequenced in a study of identical twins. Via MiXCR, TCRdb re-called the 5' RACE reads, giving one row per CDR3 protein. The sample contains about 200,000 distinct CDR3 sequences, approximately 10% of which appear only once. The sample consisted of memory T cells sorted from blood. The receptors derive from a man in his fifties or sixties in good health.

The rearrangement joins TRBV29-1 to TRBJ2-7, with 7 nucleotides matching TRBD1. Germline values: CDR1 SQVTM, CDR2 ANQGSEA. Unmatched junction bases numbered 2, after V lost 1 base and J lost 5 bases. The CDR3 covers 12 residues. DNA of the CDR3: TGCAGCGTTGAAGGCAGGGGGAACGAGCAGTACTTC. This codes for CSVEGRGNEQYF.

In this sample, this clonotype turned up many times. The chain joins TRBV4-1 to TRBJ2-7; either TRBD1 or TRBD2 may supply D (5 bases each). Trimming left V 1 base short and J 2 bases short, with 15 bases between. The CDR3 is 16 amino acids. Germline CDR1 and CDR2: MGHRA and YSYEKL. CDR3 nucleotides: TGCGCCAGCAGCCAAGGAGTAATCCAGGGAGCCTACGAGCAGTACTTC. It specifies CASSQGVIQGAYEQYF.